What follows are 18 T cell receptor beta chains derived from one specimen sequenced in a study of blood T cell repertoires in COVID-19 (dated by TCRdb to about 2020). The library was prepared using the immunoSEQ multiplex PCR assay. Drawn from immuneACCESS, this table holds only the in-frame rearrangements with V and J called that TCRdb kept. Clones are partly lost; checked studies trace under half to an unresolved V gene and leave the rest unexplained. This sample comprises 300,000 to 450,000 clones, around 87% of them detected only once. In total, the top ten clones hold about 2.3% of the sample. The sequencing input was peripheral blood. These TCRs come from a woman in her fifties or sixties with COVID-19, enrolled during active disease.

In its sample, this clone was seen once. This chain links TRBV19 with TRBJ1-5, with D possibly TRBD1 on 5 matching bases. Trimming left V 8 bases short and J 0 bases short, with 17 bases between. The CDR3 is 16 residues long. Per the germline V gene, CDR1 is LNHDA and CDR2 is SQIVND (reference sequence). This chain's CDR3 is CASSSPDRHSNQPQHF. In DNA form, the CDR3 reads TGTGCCAGTTCTAGTCCCGACAGACATAGCAATCAGCCCCAGCATTTT.

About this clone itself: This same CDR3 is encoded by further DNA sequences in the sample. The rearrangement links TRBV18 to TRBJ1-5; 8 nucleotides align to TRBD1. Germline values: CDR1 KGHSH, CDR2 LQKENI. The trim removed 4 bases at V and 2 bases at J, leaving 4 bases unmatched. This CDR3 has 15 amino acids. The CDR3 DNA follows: TGTGCCAGCTCACGAGGACAGGGTGGCAATCAGCCCCAGCATTTT. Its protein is CASSRGQGGNQPQHF.

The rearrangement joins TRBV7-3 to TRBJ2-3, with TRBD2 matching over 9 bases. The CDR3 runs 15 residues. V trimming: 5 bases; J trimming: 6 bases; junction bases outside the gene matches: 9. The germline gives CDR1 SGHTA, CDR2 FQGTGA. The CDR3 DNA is TGTGCCAGCAGCCTCCGCGGGGGGGGCCTCGATACGCAGTATTTT. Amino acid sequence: CASSLRGGGLDTQYF.

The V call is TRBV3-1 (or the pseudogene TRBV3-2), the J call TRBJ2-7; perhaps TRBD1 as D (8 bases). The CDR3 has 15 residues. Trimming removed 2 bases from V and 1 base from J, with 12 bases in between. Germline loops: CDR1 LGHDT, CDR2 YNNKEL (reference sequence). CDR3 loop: CASSQTGGESYEQYF. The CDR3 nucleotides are TGTGCCAGCAGCCAAACAGGGGGGGAATCCTACGAGCAGTACTTC.

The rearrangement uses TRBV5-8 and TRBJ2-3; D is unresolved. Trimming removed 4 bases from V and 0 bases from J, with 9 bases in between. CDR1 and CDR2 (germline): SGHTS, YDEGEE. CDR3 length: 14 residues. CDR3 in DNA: TGTGCCAGCAGCCAACAGCTCAGCACAGATACGCAGTATTTT. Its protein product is CASSQQLSTDTQYF.

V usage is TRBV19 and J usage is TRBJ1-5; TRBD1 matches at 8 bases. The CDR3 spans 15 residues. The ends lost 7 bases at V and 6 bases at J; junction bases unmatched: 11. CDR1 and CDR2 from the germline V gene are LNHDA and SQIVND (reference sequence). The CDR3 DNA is TGTGCCAGTAAGGGCGGGCAGGGGGCTGCTCAGCCCCAGCATTTT. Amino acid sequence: CASKGGQGAAQPQHF. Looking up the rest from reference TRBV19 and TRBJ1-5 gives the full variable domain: DGGITQSPKYLFRKEGQNVTLSCEQNLNHDAMYWYRQDPGQGLRLIYYSQIVNDFQKGDIAEGYSVSREKKESFPLTVTSAQKNPTAFYLCASKGGQGAAQPQHFGDGTRLSIL.

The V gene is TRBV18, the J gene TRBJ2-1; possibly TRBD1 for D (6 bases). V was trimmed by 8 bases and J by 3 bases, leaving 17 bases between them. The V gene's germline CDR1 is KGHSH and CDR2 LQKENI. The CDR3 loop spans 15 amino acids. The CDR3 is CASTPLGTSYNEQFF. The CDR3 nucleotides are TGTGCCAGCACCCCACTCGGGACAAGCTACAATGAGCAGTTCTTC.

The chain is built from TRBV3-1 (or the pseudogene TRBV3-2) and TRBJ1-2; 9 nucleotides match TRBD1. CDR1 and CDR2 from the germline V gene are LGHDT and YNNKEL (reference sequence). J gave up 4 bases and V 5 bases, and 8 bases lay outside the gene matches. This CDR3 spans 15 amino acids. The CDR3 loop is CASSLQGASLYGYTF. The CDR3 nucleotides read TGTGCCAGCAGCTTACAGGGGGCTTCGCTCTATGGCTACACCTTC.

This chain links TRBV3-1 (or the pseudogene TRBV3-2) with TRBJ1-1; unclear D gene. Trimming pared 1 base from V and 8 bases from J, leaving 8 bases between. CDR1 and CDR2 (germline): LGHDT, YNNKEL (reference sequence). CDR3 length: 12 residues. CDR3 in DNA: TGTGCCAGCAGCCAAGCGCCGGGGGAAGCTTTCTTT. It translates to CASSQAPGEAFF.

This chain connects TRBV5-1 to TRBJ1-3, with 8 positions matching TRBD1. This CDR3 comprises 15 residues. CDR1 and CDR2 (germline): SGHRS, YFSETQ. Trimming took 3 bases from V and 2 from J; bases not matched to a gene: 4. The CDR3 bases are TGCGCCAGCAGCTCCTTACAGGGGGCTGGAAACACCATATATTTT. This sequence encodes CASSSLQGAGNTIYF.

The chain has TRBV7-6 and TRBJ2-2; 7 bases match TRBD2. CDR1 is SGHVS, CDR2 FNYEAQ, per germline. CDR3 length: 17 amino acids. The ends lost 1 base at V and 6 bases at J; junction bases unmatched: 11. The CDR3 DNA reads TGTGCCAGCAGCTTAGGTGTCGGGGGGTCCCCCTCCGGGGAGCTGTTTTTT. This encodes CASSLGVGGSPSGELFF.

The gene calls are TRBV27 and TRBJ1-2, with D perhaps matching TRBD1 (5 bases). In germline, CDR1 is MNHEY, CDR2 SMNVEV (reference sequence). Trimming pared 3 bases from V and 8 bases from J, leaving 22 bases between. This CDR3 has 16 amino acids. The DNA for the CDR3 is TGTGCCAGCAGTTTTCGTGCGTCACAGGACCCAAAAGGCTACACCTTC. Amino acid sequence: CASSFRASQDPKGYTF.

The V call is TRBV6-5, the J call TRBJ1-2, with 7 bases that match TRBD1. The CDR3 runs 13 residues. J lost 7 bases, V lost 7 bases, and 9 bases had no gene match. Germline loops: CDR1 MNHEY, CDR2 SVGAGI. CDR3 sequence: CASTREGALGYTF. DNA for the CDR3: TGTGCCAGCACCCGAGAGGGGGCGCTTGGCTACACCTTC.

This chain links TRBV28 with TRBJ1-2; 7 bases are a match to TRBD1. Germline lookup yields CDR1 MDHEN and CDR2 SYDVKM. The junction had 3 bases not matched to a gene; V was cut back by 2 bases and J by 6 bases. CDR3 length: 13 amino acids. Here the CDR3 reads CASSLGQGDGYTF. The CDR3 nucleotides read TGTGCCAGCAGTTTAGGTCAGGGGGATGGCTACACCTTC.

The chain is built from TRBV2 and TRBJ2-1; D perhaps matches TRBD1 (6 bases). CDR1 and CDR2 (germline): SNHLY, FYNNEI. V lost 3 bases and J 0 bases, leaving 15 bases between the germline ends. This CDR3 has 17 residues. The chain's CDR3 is CASSDLGQPSSYNEQFF. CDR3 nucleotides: TGTGCCAGCAGTGACTTGGGACAACCGTCCTCCTACAATGAGCAGTTCTTC.

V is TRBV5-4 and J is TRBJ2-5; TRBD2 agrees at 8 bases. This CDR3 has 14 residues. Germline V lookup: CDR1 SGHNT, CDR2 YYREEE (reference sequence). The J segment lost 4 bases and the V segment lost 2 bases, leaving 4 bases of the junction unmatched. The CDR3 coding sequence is TGTGCCAGCAGCTTAAGAGCGGGGGTAGAGACCCAGTACTTC. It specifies CASSLRAGVETQYF. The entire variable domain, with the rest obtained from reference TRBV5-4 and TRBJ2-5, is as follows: ETGVTQSPTHLIKTRGQQVTLRCSSQSGHNTVSWYQQALGQGPQFIFQYYREEENGRGNFPPRFSGLQFPNYSSELNVNALELDDSALYLCASSLRAGVETQYFGPGTRLLVL.

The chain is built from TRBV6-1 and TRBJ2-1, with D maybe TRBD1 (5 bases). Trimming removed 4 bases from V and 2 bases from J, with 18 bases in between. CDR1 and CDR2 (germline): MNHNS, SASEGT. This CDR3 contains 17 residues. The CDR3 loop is CASSAPPRWGPYNEQFF. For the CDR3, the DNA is TGTGCCAGCAGTGCACCCCCTCGGTGGGGCCCCTACAATGAGCAGTTCTTC.

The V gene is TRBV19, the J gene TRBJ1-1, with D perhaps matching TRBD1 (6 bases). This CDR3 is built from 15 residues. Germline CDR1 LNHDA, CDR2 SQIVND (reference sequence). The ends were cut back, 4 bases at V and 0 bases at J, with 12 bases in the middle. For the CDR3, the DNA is TGTGCCAGTAGTACCCCCGCAGGGGTGAACACTGAAGCTTTCTTT. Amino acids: CASSTPAGVNTEAFF.